The 4 T cell receptor beta chains below come from one sample, sequenced in a study of human T cells and chemical hapten exposure. Indicated time point: patch test 1, 2 weeks after DPC sensitization. Treatment denoted: therapeutic diphenylcyclopropenone sensitization with weekly scalp DPC. TCRdb called the RACE reads again in MiXCR, with one record for every CDR3 protein. The sample contains roughly 360,000 distinct CDR3 sequences, nearly 5% of which appear only once. Sequenced here: whole blood, sampled in connection with sensitization to the hapten diphenylcyclopropenone (DPC). These receptors originate from a woman in her forties or fifties with alopecia areata. Some clones in this sample may be carry-over from other donors' samples.

This clonotype has a count of ten or more. J is TRBJ1-6 and V is TRBV9, with D hard to call. This CDR3 spans 14 amino acids. Deletions cut 0 bases from V and 10 bases from J, with 11 bases between. Germline loops: CDR1 SGDLS, CDR2 YYNGEE. The CDR3 sequence is CASSVATASSPLHF. CDR3 nucleotide sequence: TGTGCCAGCAGCGTAGCTACCGCCTCCTCACCCCTCCACTTT. Supplemented by reference TRBV9 and TRBJ1-6, the full variable domain reads DSGVTQTPKHLITATGQRVTLRCSPRSGDLSVYWYQQSLDQGLQFLIQYYNGEERAKGNILERFSAQQFPDLHSELNLSSLELGDSALYFCASSVATASSPLHFGNGTRLTVT.

This clonotype was seen more than once but under ten times. J is TRBJ2-6 and V is TRBV2; possible D gene TRBD1, 6 bases. Germline-derived CDR1 and CDR2 are SNHLY and FYNNEI. V was trimmed by 7 bases and J by 0 bases, leaving 19 bases between them. The CDR3 loop spans 18 amino acids. The CDR3 spells CASNSVQGMGSGANVLTF. Written as DNA, the CDR3 is TGTGCCAGCAACTCTGTACAGGGTATGGGCTCTGGGGCCAACGTCCTGACTTTC.

This clonotype was observed at least ten times. The V and J genes are TRBV20-1 and TRBJ1-1; D remains unclear. Trimming pared 6 bases from V and 1 base from J, leaving 9 bases between. The CDR3 length is 12 residues. CDR1 is DFQATT, CDR2 SNEGSKA, per germline (reference sequence). CDR3 bases: TGCAGTGCGTTTACCCCGAACACTGAAGCTTTCTTT. Its translation is CSAFTPNTEAFF.

At least ten counts were recorded for this clonotype. The gene calls are TRBV7-7 and TRBJ2-5, with a weak D call TRBD1 (6 bases). The germline V gene has CDR1 SSHAT and CDR2 FNYEAQ (reference sequence). The CDR3 runs to 14 residues. Trimming pared 5 bases from V and 2 bases from J, leaving 12 bases between. CDR3: CASSPRGSQETQYF. In nucleotides, the CDR3 is TGTGCCAGCAGCCCAAGGGGGTCTCAAGAGACCCAGTACTTC.